These 6 T cell receptor beta chains were all obtained from the same sample, sequenced in a study of beta chain features in type 1 diabetes (dated by TCRdb to the late 2010s). Library method: the immunoSEQ multiplex PCR assay. The entire amount of isolated RNA was reverse transcribed using the High Capacity cDNA Reverse Transcription Kit, so the sequenced TCRB transcripts were expressed ones. Held by TCRdb, this immuneACCESS table contains in-frame sequences only and omits some clones. Under half of the omission traces to an unresolved V gene where checked; the cause of the rest is unknown. The sample table records roughly 330,000 clones; 11% of these occur just once. Around 0.015% of the sample goes to the ten largest clones. Sequenced input: naive CD4+ T cells from blood. The cell subset or site label corresponds to: true naive CD4+ T cells. The receptor source for this set is a woman aged 30 to 39 in good health.

This clone was observed a handful of times. The gene calls are TRBV7-2 and TRBJ2-2; 7 bases map to TRBD1. Germline loops: CDR1 SGHTA, CDR2 FQGNSA. V shed 1 base and J 6 bases; nucleotides not matched to a gene: 5. The length of the CDR3 is 15 residues. The CDR3 spells CASSLVRQGAGELFF. The CDR3 DNA sequence: TGTGCCAGCAGCTTAGTTAGGCAGGGGGCCGGGGAGCTGTTTTTT. The variable domain in full, with the rest retrieved from reference TRBV7-2 and TRBJ2-2, is GAGVSQSPSNKVTEKGKDVELRCDPISGHTALYWYRQSLGQGLEFLIYFQGNSAPDKSGLPSDRFSAERTGGSVSTLTIQRTQQEDSAVYLCASSLVRQGAGELFFGEGSRLTVL.

This rearrangement joins TRBV9 to TRBJ2-2; D may be TRBD2 (5 bases). The CDR3 length is 16 residues. The V and J ends lost 2 bases and 1 base respectively, with 12 bases between them. The germline CDR1 and CDR2 sequences are SGDLS and YYNGEE. The CDR3 sequence is CASSVAGLENTGELFF. The CDR3 DNA reads as TGTGCCAGCAGCGTGGCTGGACTGGAGAACACCGGGGAGCTGTTTTTT. The full variable domain, rest sourced from reference TRBV9 and TRBJ2-2, is DSGVTQTPKHLITATGQRVTLRCSPRSGDLSVYWYQQSLDQGLQFLIQYYNGEERAKGNILERFSAQQFPDLHSELNLSSLELGDSALYFCASSVAGLENTGELFFGEGSRLTVL.

CDR3 nucleotides: TGTGCCTGGAGTGTCGGCCAGGGGTTTAGCAATCAGCCCCAGCATTTT. This encodes CAWSVGQGFSNQPQHF. The chain uses TRBV30 and TRBJ1-5; tentative D call: TRBD1 (6 bases). Trimming cost V 0 bases and J 0 bases, with 12 bases left between them. From germline, CDR1 is GTSNPN and CDR2 SVGIG (reference sequence). CDR3 length: 16 residues.

This clone has only one observation. The chain couples TRBV27 to TRBJ2-5; 10 nucleotides align to TRBD2. V lost 2 bases and J lost 5; bases outside the gene matches: 8. This CDR3 is 16 amino acids long. Germline CDR1 MNHEY, CDR2 SMNVEV (reference sequence). The CDR3 DNA is TGTGCCAGCAGTTTAGGGGCTAGCGGGAGACTGGAGACCCAGTACTTC. Amino acids: CASSLGASGRLETQYF.

This clone has a handful of counts. The CDR3 is CASSMGTSGNQETQYF. The CDR3 DNA reads TGTGCCAGTAGTATGGGGACTAGCGGGAACCAAGAGACCCAGTACTTC. This chain links TRBV19 with TRBJ2-5, with TRBD2 matching 13 bases. Germline V lookup: CDR1 LNHDA, CDR2 SQIVND (reference sequence). Unmatched junction bases numbered 1, after V lost 3 bases and J lost 0 bases. The CDR3 has 16 residues.

This chain uses TRBV2 with TRBJ2-2; 10 nucleotides agree with TRBD1. The CDR3 has 15 amino acids. Per germline, CDR1 SNHLY and CDR2 FYNNEI. Germline trimming cut 1 base from V and 6 bases from J; bases unmatched to any gene: 2. CDR3 amino acids: CASSEVGTGAGELFF. The CDR3 bases are TGTGCCAGCAGTGAAGTAGGGACAGGGGCCGGGGAGCTGTTTTTT.